Listed here are 19 T cell receptor beta chains from one sample, sequenced in a study of blood T cell repertoires in COVID-19. TCRdb's copy holds only in-frame clones and misses some; the assay was immunoSEQ multiplex PCR. The sample has some 150,000 clones; around 81% are singletons. Sequenced input: peripheral blood. All receptors come from a human donor with acute or convalescent COVID-19. The donor label of this sample is uncertain.

V usage is TRBV11-2 and J usage is TRBJ1-2; D gene uncertain. Germline CDR1 reads SGHAT; CDR2 reads FQNNGV. This CDR3 spans 13 amino acids. V lost 0 bases, J lost 8 bases, and 10 bases lay in between. The CDR3: CASSLERSTGYTF. As DNA, the CDR3 is TGTGCCAGCAGCTTAGAAAGGAGTACGGGCTACACCTTC. Together with reference TRBV11-2 and TRBJ1-2, the CDR3 gives the full variable domain: EAGVAQSPRYKIIEKRQSVAFWCNPISGHATLYWYQQILGQGPKLLIQFQNNGVVDDSQLPKDRFSAERLKGVDSTLKIQPAKLEDSAVYLCASSLERSTGYTFGSGTRLTVV.

The chain uses TRBV27 and TRBJ2-2, with no clear D. With 7 bases removed from V and 4 bases from J, the gap between germline ends came to 10 bases. The CDR3 runs to 13 residues. CDR1 and CDR2 (germline): MNHEY, SMNVEV (reference sequence). DNA of the CDR3: TGTGCCAGCACGTCTCTCGGCACCGGGGAGCTGTTTTTT. Protein: CASTSLGTGELFF.

This clone was detected only once. V and J are TRBV5-6 and TRBJ1-4; TRBD1 agrees at 8 bases. Looked up from germline, CDR1 is SGHDT and CDR2 is YYEEEE. The V and J ends lost 4 bases and 3 bases, in that order; junction bases with no gene match: 8. CDR3 length: 16 residues. The CDR3 coding sequence is TGTGCCAGCAGCCCTGGACAGGGTGTTTCTAATGAAAAACTGTTTTTT. Translated: CASSPGQGVSNEKLFF.

The J gene is TRBJ1-1, the V gene TRBV24-1; D gene uncertain. CDR3 length: 13 residues. Between the trimmed V and J ends, which lost 1 base and 4 bases, there was a span of 6 bases. Germline V lookup: CDR1 KGHDR, CDR2 SFDVKD. Here the CDR3 DNA reads TGTGCCACCAGTGATTTTCTCTCCACTGAAGCTTTCTTT. Amino acid sequence: CATSDFLSTEAFF.

This chain uses TRBV30 with TRBJ2-3, with D possibly being TRBD2 (6 bases). Germline CDR1 is GTSNPN and CDR2 is SVGIG (reference sequence). This CDR3 has 15 residues. V lost 1 base, J lost 2 bases, and 13 bases lay in between. CDR3 coding DNA: TGTGCCTGGAGTGAGGAGGAGGGTGCCACAGATACGCAGTATTTT. As protein: CAWSEEEGATDTQYF.

The rearrangement uses TRBV5-1 and TRBJ1-1; 9 bases agree with TRBD1. This CDR3 is 17 amino acids long. V was pared by 4 bases and J by 0 bases, with 10 bases of the junction left unmatched. CDR1 and CDR2 (germline): SGHRS, YFSETQ. The CDR3 here is CASSRNPGQGMNTEAFF. DNA of the CDR3: TGCGCCAGCAGCCGCAATCCGGGACAGGGAATGAACACTGAAGCTTTCTTT.

This clone was found once. The gene calls are TRBV7-2 and TRBJ1-3; D is undetermined. Trimming removed 1 base from V and 8 bases from J, with 9 bases in between. This CDR3 spans 13 amino acids. The germline V gene encodes CDR1 SGHTA and CDR2 FQGNSA. The DNA for the CDR3 is TGTGCCAGCAGCTTAGGGAGGCGGGACACCATATATTTT. Its translation is CASSLGRRDTIYF. Supplemented by reference TRBV7-2 and TRBJ1-3, the full variable domain reads GAGVSQSPSNKVTEKGKDVELRCDPISGHTALYWYRQSLGQGLEFLIYFQGNSAPDKSGLPSDRFSAERTGGSVSTLTIQRTQQEDSAVYLCASSLGRRDTIYFGEGSWLTVV.

The chain employs TRBV3-1 (or the pseudogene TRBV3-2) and TRBJ1-5; 9 positions match TRBD1. The CDR3 length is 15 residues. J gave up 6 bases and V 1 base, and 4 bases lay outside the gene matches. The germline V gene has CDR1 LGHDT and CDR2 YNNKEL (reference sequence). In DNA form, the CDR3 reads TGTGCCAGCAGCCAAGGGGGGACAGGGCGTCAGCCCCAGCATTTT. It codes for CASSQGGTGRQPQHF.

The chain recombines TRBV18 with TRBJ1-1, with D possibly being TRBD1 (5 bases). The CDR3 runs 17 residues. Germline CDR1 reads KGHSH; CDR2 reads LQKENI. Trimming removed 2 bases from V and 7 bases from J, with 23 bases in between. Written as DNA, the CDR3 is TGTGCCAGCTCACCAATGCAGGGAGGACCCGCTGGGGGTGAAGCTTTCTTT. It is translated as CASSPMQGGPAGGEAFF.

V gene TRBV10-3 combines with J gene TRBJ1-4, with TRBD1 as a possible D gene (6 bases). V lost 4 bases and J 8 bases, leaving 14 bases between the germline ends. This CDR3 has 14 amino acids. Germline lookup yields CDR1 ENHRY and CDR2 SYGVKD. The CDR3 coding sequence is TGTGCCATCAGTGCGAACACAGGGAGCGAAAAACTGTTTTTT. Translating it yields CAISANTGSEKLFF.

The chain couples TRBV24-1 to TRBJ1-2, with D tentatively TRBD1 (6 bases). This CDR3 region has 13 residues. V was shortened by 1 base and J by 7 bases, with 9 bases between the two germline ends. CDR1 and CDR2 from the germline V gene are KGHDR and SFDVKD. The CDR3 sequence is CATSDFQGFGYTF. Written as DNA, the CDR3 is TGTGCCACCAGTGATTTCCAGGGGTTTGGCTACACCTTC.

The genes are TRBV3-1 (or the pseudogene TRBV3-2) and TRBJ2-3; D unclear. CDR3 length: 13 amino acids. CDR1 is LGHDT, CDR2 YNNKEL, per germline (reference sequence). Trimming removed 3 bases at V and 4 bases at J, with 8 bases between. CDR3 nucleotide sequence: TGTGCCAGCAGCCAGGCCCTAGCAGATACGCAGTATTTT. The encoded protein is CASSQALADTQYF.

The sample holds a few counts of this clone. This CDR3 reads CASSQLPGQGRTEAFF. For the CDR3, the DNA is TGTGCCAGCAGCCAACTCCCGGGACAGGGAAGAACTGAAGCTTTCTTT. The chain is built from TRBV4-2 and TRBJ1-1; 9 positions match TRBD1. V dropped 2 bases and J dropped 5; count of bases not matched to a gene: 9. The CDR3 runs to 16 residues. Germline-derived CDR1 and CDR2 are LGHNA and YNFKEQ.

A word on this clone: The junction departs from germline at one end; a sequencing error may be responsible. The chain recombines TRBV6-1 with TRBJ1-3; 7 nucleotides match TRBD1. Germline loops: CDR1 MNHNS, CDR2 SASEGT. This CDR3 is 15 amino acids long. The CDR3 DNA reads as TGTGCCAGCCGTGACAGGGCCCTTCCTGGAAACACCATATATTTT. It yields the protein CASRDRALPGNTIYF.

The CDR3 coding sequence is TGTGCCACCAGCAGAGATAAGAACTCTGATGGCTACACCTTC. It is translated as CATSRDKNSDGYTF. The chain joins TRBV15 to TRBJ1-2; D is undetermined. CDR3 length: 14 residues. Deletions cut 0 bases from V and 6 bases from J, with 11 bases between. Germline loops: CDR1 LNHNV, CDR2 YYDKDF (reference sequence). Full variable domain (outside the CDR3, taken from reference TRBV15 and TRBJ1-2): DAMVIQNPRYQVTQFGKPVTLSCSQTLNHNVMYWYQQKSSQAPKLLFHYYDKDFNNEADTPDNFQSRRPNTSFCFLDIRSPGLGDTAMYLCATSRDKNSDGYTFGSGTRLTVV.

The chain joins TRBV14 to TRBJ2-2; 9 bases match TRBD1. With 1 base clipped from V and 4 bases from J, the junction kept 10 bases outside the gene matches. The germline V gene has CDR1 SGHDN and CDR2 FVKESK. The CDR3 covers 18 residues. CDR3 residues: CASSQGRTGGPGTGELFF. The CDR3 nucleotides read TGTGCCAGCAGCCAAGGAAGAACAGGGGGCCCCGGCACCGGGGAGCTGTTTTTT.

V and J are TRBV3-1 (or the pseudogene TRBV3-2) and TRBJ2-5; D is perhaps TRBD2 (5 bases). This CDR3 has 14 residues. CDR1 is LGHDT and CDR2 is YNNKEL in the germline V gene (reference sequence). V was shortened by 1 base and J by 4 bases, with 10 bases between the two germline ends. CDR3 bases: TGTGCCAGCAGCCAAGGAGGCGGGCGAGAGACCCAGTACTTC. This gives the protein CASSQGGGRETQYF.

This clone showed up just a few times. V gene TRBV9 combines with J gene TRBJ2-5, with D perhaps TRBD2 (5 bases). Trimming left V 0 bases short and J 3 bases short, with 9 bases between. Germline CDR1 and CDR2: SGDLS and YYNGEE. This CDR3 spans 14 amino acids. The CDR3 reads CASSVGPGKETQYF. CDR3 DNA sequence: TGTGCCAGCAGCGTAGGTCCGGGGAAAGAGACCCAGTACTTC.

The chain carries TRBV18 and TRBJ1-1; possibly TRBD1 for D (6 bases). Trimming took off 5 bases at V and 6 bases at J, with 10 bases between the two ends. Germline values: CDR1 KGHSH, CDR2 LQKENI. This CDR3 region has 12 residues. The CDR3 protein is CASSTGKPEAFF. The CDR3 DNA sequence: TGTGCCAGCTCAACAGGGAAACCTGAAGCTTTCTTT.